Described below is a single T cell receptor (beta chain) sequence and its context. Its antigen is currently not known. No qualities accompany the bases; no much larger clone lies one base away. The sample belongs to a study of T cell responses to AZD1222 COVID-19 vaccine (dated by TCRdb to the early 2020s). The study in broad terms: TCR sequencing covered 230 to 250 trial participants: roughly 200 given two doses of AZD1222 and 26 given two doses of MenACWY control vaccine. Trial participants were enrolled by age into subgroups of 18-55, 56-69 and 70-plus years, and around 150, 28 and 57 TCR-sequenced participants, respectively, were included in these subgroups. Here is what the overall study found, with its caveats: In the small 56-69-year group, the increase in depth fell short of significance, most likely because of low power. Nearly half of unique spike-specific TCRs reportedly recognized epitopes outside regions mutated in the B.1.351 and B.1.1.7 variants. Vaccine-associated CD4 TCRs spanned the whole spike protein, with dominant responses in regions 160-218 and 743-854. Because no day 14 peak-response samples were available, repertoires were characterized only after the peak T cell response. Participants were mostly white British, with more females than males. The authors suggested clonal diversity may have been underestimated. Spike-specific TCR breadth and depth rose significantly after two AZD1222 doses compared with day 0 and with MenACWY recipients. Conclusions about previously exposed vaccinees are limited because only a handful of AZD1222 recipients were SARS-CoV-2 seropositive at baseline.

The CDR3 regions of human TCRbeta chains were subjected to immunosequencing. Per the authors' processing: Repertoire TCRs were checked for matches against a reference library of SARS-CoV-2-specific TCRs that had been generated using the MIRA antigen-specificity platform. Breadth was defined as the fraction of unique TCRs that were SARS-CoV-2-associated, and depth was defined as the fraction of total T cells that were SARS-CoV-2-associated. Each spike-specific TCR was assigned to its reactive spike region and to a CD4 or CD8 class using the MIRA data. Log10-transformed breadth and depth values were compared by one-way ANOVA with Sidak's multiple comparisons tests. TCRdb's version of the immuneACCESS table is confined to in-frame rearrangements and falls short of the full clone set. An unresolved V gene accounts for under half of the shortfall where checked; the remainder is of unknown origin. V and J calls and clone size are those listed in that table; D and trimming were worked out from the DNA. The sample data list roughly 90,000 clones, and around 90% of these were observed just once. Of the sample, less than 6% is held by the ten largest clones.

The sample's time point label is to be understood as: about 28 days (+/-7) after the second vaccine dose. AZD1222 recipients with second doses at about 4 weeks or about 12 weeks were pooled, because spike-specific TCR depth and breadth did not differ between schedules. The vaccinee samples were drawn from two UK trials, COV001 and COV002, one of which was a single-blind randomized controlled phase 2/3 trial testing AZD1222 (ChAdOx1 nCoV-19) in healthy adults. For TCRbeta chain sequencing, PBMC samples from trial participants were taken at day 0 and at day 28 after the second dose. Reading the germline V gene gives CDR1 MGHDK and CDR2 SYGVNS. V is shortened by 5 bases, J by 8 bases, and the region joining them spans 16 bases. From cysteine to phenylalanine, the CDR3 is 14 amino acids long. Only CDR3 DNA is held: 42 bases, read in frame from base 1.

The rearrangement joined TRBV25-1 to TRBJ2-1, with an unclear D gene assignment. The source is an adult who received the AZD1222 COVID-19 vaccine. The specimen comprised peripheral blood, sampled 28 days after the second AZD1222 dose. The DNA reads as follows: TGTGCCAGCAGTCCCGGTCCGTTAGAGGATGAGCAGTTCTTC. Translated, it reads CASSPGPLEDEQFF.